The 23 T cell receptor beta chains reported below all come from one sample, sequenced in a study of tumor-infiltrating lymphocytes in primary liver carcinoma. Starting material of 450 to 550 ng total RNA yielded TCR beta cDNA via a constant-region primer. Libraries for TCR beta were built through three nested multiplex PCR rounds, which together made up a slightly modified ARM-PCR procedure. The first two PCR rounds, roughly 11 cycles each, used TRBV1-TRBV30 forward primers and a C-beta reverse primer. TCRdb reanalysed the multiplex PCR reads using MiXCR and keeps one entry per CDR3 protein. Here the sample spans 99,000 or so distinct CDR3 sequences, 55% to 75% being singletons. Both RNA and DNA were isolated together from 20-30 mg of bulk tissue that had not been sorted. The sequencing input was liver tumor tissue from sampling region 5. The subset denotes: tumor region T5, tumor centre. These receptors were obtained from a woman aged 55-70 years with primary liver carcinoma and hepatitis B virus infection.

Worth noting for this clonotype: Given a much more abundant clone one base away, this may be a read error. The V and J genes are TRBV28 and TRBJ1-5; no reliable D call. This CDR3 has 17 amino acids. Per the germline V gene, CDR1 is MDHEN and CDR2 is SYDVKM. The CDR3 loop reads CVSSRRNTRARNRPQHF. CDR3 nucleotides: TGTGTCAGCAGCCGCCGTAATACAAGGGCCCGAAATAGGCCCCAGCATTTT.

In regard to this clonotype: Mismatch with germline at one junction end may stem from a read error. The J gene is TRBJ2-1, the V gene TRBV28; the match to TRBD2 covers 13 bases. CDR1 and CDR2 (germline): MDHEN, SYDVKM. This CDR3 is built from 16 residues. CDR3 residues: CVSSPTGTSGKGEQFF. In DNA, the CDR3 is TGTGTCAGCAGTCCGACCGGGACTAGCGGGAAGGGTGAGCAATTCTTC.

This clonotype was seen ten or more times. This chain's CDR3 is CAISESQGIDTEAFF. CDR3 sequence (DNA): TGTGCCATCAGTGAGTCCCAGGGCATCGACACTGAAGCTTTCTTT. The gene calls are TRBV10-3 and TRBJ1-1; D is perhaps TRBD1 (5 bases). Per germline, CDR1 ENHRY and CDR2 SYGVKD. This CDR3 spans 15 amino acids. V lost 0 bases, J lost 3 bases, and 11 bases lay in between.

As for this clonotype: The CDR3 does not end in the conserved phenylalanine or tryptophan, so this is likely a read error. The chain recombines TRBV28 with TRBJ2-5; no firm D call. The CDR3 contains 13 residues. Looked up from germline, CDR1 is MDHEN and CDR2 is SYDVKM. The CDR3 DNA reads as TGTGTCAGCAGTTTATCCGGTGTTGAGACCCAGTACTTA. Translated, it gives CVSSLSGVETQYL.

As to this clonotype: Its ends do not fully match the called genes, so a read error is possible. The chain uses TRBV4-2 and TRBJ1-2, with 8 nucleotides matching TRBD1. Per the germline V gene, CDR1 is LGHNA and CDR2 is YNFKEQ. CDR3 length: 16 amino acids. The chain's CDR3 is CASSQDSGQGARGYTF. CDR3 bases: TGTGCAAGCAGCCAAGATTCCGGGCAGGGGGCGCGTGGCTACACCTTC.

In the case of this clonotype: Given the absence of the conserved phenylalanine or tryptophan at the CDR3 end, a read error is likely. CDR3 sequence (DNA): TGTGCCTGCAGTCAAACAACCTCTGGGGCCAACGTCCTGACTGTC. This translates into CACSQTTSGANVLTV. J is TRBJ2-6 and V is TRBV6-5; D gene uncertain. The CDR3 is made up of 15 amino acids. Per germline, CDR1 MNHEY and CDR2 SVGAGI.

As regards this clonotype: No conserved phenylalanine or tryptophan ends this CDR3, so it is likely a read error. The gene calls are TRBV6-5 and TRBJ2-1; 8 nucleotides line up with TRBD2. The CDR3 consists of 15 residues. V shed 5 bases, J shed 10 bases, and the junction held 13 bases outside the gene matches. From germline, CDR1 is MNHEY and CDR2 SVGAGI. Written as DNA, the CDR3 is TGTGCCAGCAGTGTCCGGGGGGGGGCCTTCAAAGAGCAGTTCTTA. Translation gives CASSVRGGAFKEQFL.

In the case of this clonotype: With a much larger clone just one base away, this may be a read error. This chain joins TRBV11-2 and TRBJ2-7; D gene uncertain. The CDR3 spans 10 residues. V gave up 11 bases and J gave up 3 bases, with 8 bases separating them. The germline CDR1 and CDR2 sequences are SGHAT and FQNNGV. CDR3 residues: CAGNNYEQYF. CDR3 sequence (DNA): TGTGCCGGCAACAACTACGAGCAGTACTTC.

This clonotype has at least ten counts. The CDR3 loop reads CSAAGGSTDTQYF. The CDR3 DNA reads as TGCAGCGCAGCGGGAGGATCCACAGATACGCAGTATTTT. This chain connects TRBV29-1 to TRBJ2-3; 9 nucleotides align to TRBD2. CDR1 and CDR2 from the germline V gene are SQVTM and ANQGSEA. J was trimmed by 2 bases and V by 7 bases; bases with no gene match: 4. The CDR3 is 13 residues long.

A word on this clonotype: A much larger clone differs from this one at a single base, so this may be a read error. The CDR3 carries no conserved terminal phenylalanine or tryptophan, so it likely arises from a read error. This sequence joins TRBV5-1 and TRBJ2-5; D perhaps matches TRBD1 (6 bases). V gave up 7 bases and J gave up 2 bases, with 12 bases separating them. This CDR3 has 13 residues. Per germline, CDR1 SGHRS and CDR2 YFSETQ. CDR3 protein: CASSGQPQETQYY. The CDR3 DNA follows: TGCGCCAGCTCAGGACAGCCACAAGAGACCCAGTACTAC.

This sequence joins TRBV11-2 and TRBJ2-3, with a tentative D call TRBD2 (6 bases). CDR3 length: 16 amino acids. Trimming left V 4 bases short and J 4 bases short, with 18 bases between. Looked up from germline, CDR1 is SGHAT and CDR2 is FQNNGV. CDR3 residues: CASSWGRQRTADTQYF. The DNA for the CDR3 is TGTGCCAGCAGCTGGGGGAGGCAGAGGACGGCAGATACGCAGTATTTT.

Within the sample, this clonotype is medium-sized (0.01 to 0.1%). The chain combines TRBV11-2 with TRBJ2-3; D is ambiguous. The CDR3 totals 15 residues. Trimming pared 6 bases from V and 0 bases from J, leaving 13 bases between. Germline V gives CDR1 SGHAT, CDR2 FQNNGV. CDR3 region: CASRPTASSTDTQYF. The CDR3 DNA is TGTGCCAGCAGGCCGACGGCGTCTAGCACAGATACGCAGTATTTT.

In the case of this clonotype: A much bigger clone sits one base away, suggesting this may be a read error. CDR3 protein: CTSNPNTQETQYF. CDR3 bases: TGTACCAGCAATCCGAACACCCAAGAGACCCAGTACTTC. The chain carries TRBV28 and TRBJ2-5; D not resolved. The germline V gene encodes CDR1 MDHEN and CDR2 SYDVKM. This CDR3 has 13 amino acids.

The chain joins TRBV24-1 to TRBJ2-5; 12 nucleotides agree with TRBD2. This CDR3 spans 17 amino acids. The germline gives CDR1 KGHDR, CDR2 SFDVKD. With V trimmed by 4 bases and J by 5 bases, 10 bases remained unmatched. CDR3 coding DNA: TGTGCCACCAGTGACGCTACTAGCGGGAGGCCAGGGGAGACCCAGTACTTC. It encodes CATSDATSGRPGETQYF.

This clonotype has at least ten counts. The chain employs TRBV5-1 and TRBJ2-7, with unresolved D. Trimming removed 0 bases from V and 4 bases from J, with 5 bases in between. The CDR3 sequence is 12 residues long. CDR1 and CDR2 (germline): SGHRS, YFSETQ. The CDR3 protein is CASSLVGYEQYF. CDR3 coding DNA: TGCGCCAGCAGCTTGGTGGGGTACGAGCAGTACTTC. The variable domain in full, with the rest retrieved from reference TRBV5-1 and TRBJ2-7, is KAGVTQTPRYLIKTRGQQVTLSCSPISGHRSVSWYQQTPGQGLQFLFEYFSETQRNKGNFPGRFSGRQFSNSRSEMNVSTLELGDSALYLCASSLVGYEQYFGPGTRLTVT.

The rearrangement joins TRBV6-5 to TRBJ1-6, with D possibly being TRBD1 (6 bases). This CDR3 has 14 residues. V was cut by 2 bases and J by 18 bases, with 20 bases left in between. The germline CDR1 and CDR2 sequences are MNHEY and SVGAGI. CDR3 residues: CASSYRQENSHPHF. The CDR3 DNA reads TGTGCCAGCAGTTACCGACAGGAAAATTCACACCCCCACTTT.

This clonotype has at least ten counts. The chain carries TRBV6-2 or TRBV6-3 and TRBJ2-1, with no clear D. The V end lost 7 bases, the J end lost 6 bases, and 13 bases lay between the germline ends. The V gene's germline CDR1 is MNHEY and CDR2 SVGEGT. The CDR3 spans 13 residues. The CDR3 DNA reads as TGTGCCAGCAACCCAACCGAAGTCAATGAGCAGTTCTTC. This translates into CASNPTEVNEQFF.

V is TRBV28 and J is TRBJ2-3; D may be TRBD2 (5 bases). V lost 8 bases and J lost 2, with 17 bases in between. The CDR3 is 15 amino acids. Germline V gives CDR1 MDHEN, CDR2 SYDVKM. In DNA form, the CDR3 reads TGTGCCAGCGTGAGAGTGGGAGAGGCCACAGATACGCAGTATTTT. This encodes CASVRVGEATDTQYF.

As to this clonotype: Compared with germline, one end of the junction differs, possibly owing to a read error. The rearrangement links TRBV6-5 to TRBJ1-5, with D perhaps matching TRBD1 (5 bases). Germline CDR1 and CDR2: MNHEY and SVGAGI. The length of the CDR3 is 15 residues. The chain's CDR3 is CSSRRGDYGNQSQHF. DNA for the CDR3: TGTTCCAGTCGTCGAGGGGATTATGGCAATCAGTCCCAGCATTTT.

Comment on this clonotype: A much more abundant neighbour one base away suggests this may be a read error. The CDR3 protein is CASSLRDPVTQYF. The CDR3 bases are TGTGCCAGCAGTCTCCGGGACCCCGTGACCCAGTACTTC. This chain joins TRBV12-3 or TRBV12-4 and TRBJ2-5; D tentatively fits TRBD1 or TRBD2 (5 bases each). V lost 5 bases to trimming and J lost 7 bases, with 14 bases between them. The CDR3 contains 13 residues.

The chain employs TRBV20-1 and TRBJ2-5, with 8 bases matching TRBD2. Germline V CDR1 and CDR2: DFQATT, SNEGSKA (reference sequence). V lost 4 bases and J lost 5; bases outside the gene matches: 12. The CDR3 covers 15 residues. The CDR3, as DNA: TGCAGTGCTACCCAGGGAGGACTAGCCCTTGAGACCCAGTACTTC. Translation gives CSATQGGLALETQYF.

The chain links TRBV11-2 to TRBJ2-1; D might be TRBD1 (6 bases). The CDR3 runs to 15 residues. The germline V and J ends were trimmed by 5 bases and 2 bases, with 13 bases remaining between them. Germline V CDR1 and CDR2: SGHAT, FQNNGV. CDR3 coding DNA: TGTGCCAGCAGCCCCCCTTCAGGGGCCTACAATGAGCAGTTCTTC. Translated: CASSPPSGAYNEQFF. Looking up the rest from reference TRBV11-2 and TRBJ2-1 gives the full variable domain: EAGVAQSPRYKIIEKRQSVAFWCNPISGHATLYWYQQILGQGPKLLIQFQNNGVVDDSQLPKDRFSAERLKGVDSTLKIQPAKLEDSAVYLCASSPPSGAYNEQFFGPGTRLTVL.

Turning to this clonotype: An end of the junction differs from the germline gene, which may be a read error. This chain links TRBV11-2 with TRBJ2-2; weak D call: TRBD2 (5 bases). This CDR3 is 15 amino acids long. Germline-derived CDR1 and CDR2 are SGHAT and FQNNGV. CDR3 protein: CASGPPKGPTGELLF. The CDR3 bases are TGTGCCAGCGGCCCTCCGAAAGGACCGACCGGGGAGCTGTTATTT.